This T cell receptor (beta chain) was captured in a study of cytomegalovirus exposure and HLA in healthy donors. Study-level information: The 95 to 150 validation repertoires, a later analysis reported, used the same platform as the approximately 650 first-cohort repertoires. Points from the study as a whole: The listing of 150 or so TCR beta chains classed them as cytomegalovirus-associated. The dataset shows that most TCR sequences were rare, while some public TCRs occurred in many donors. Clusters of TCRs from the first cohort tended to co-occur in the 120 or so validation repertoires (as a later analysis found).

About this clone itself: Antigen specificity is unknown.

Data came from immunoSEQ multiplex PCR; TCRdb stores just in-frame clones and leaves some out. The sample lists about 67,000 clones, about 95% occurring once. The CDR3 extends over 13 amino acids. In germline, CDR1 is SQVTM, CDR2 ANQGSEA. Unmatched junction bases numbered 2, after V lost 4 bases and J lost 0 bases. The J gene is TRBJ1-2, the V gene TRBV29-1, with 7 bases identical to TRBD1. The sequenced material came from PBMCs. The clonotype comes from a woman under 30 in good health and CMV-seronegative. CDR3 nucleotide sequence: TGCAGCGTTGTGGGGACAGCTAACTATGGCTACACCTTC. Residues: CSVVGTANYGYTF.